This T cell receptor (beta chain) was sequenced in a study of blood T cell repertoires in COVID-19. Across the study: Collection of acute and convalescent COVID-19 samples took place in the United States, Italy and Spain. The cDNA or gDNA used as material had been derived from T cells, B-cell-depleted T cells, or PBMCs.

In germline, CDR1 is MNHEY, CDR2 SVGEGT. Unmatched junction bases numbered 10, after V lost 5 bases and J lost 0 bases. The CDR3 extends over 17 amino acids. Per the study methods: Scientists estimated how many nucleated cells there were by amplifying reference gene primers. Clones were read by immunoSEQ multiplex PCR, and TCRdb kept only the in-frame ones, dropping some. For V, J and clone size, that table is used; D and trimming come from the DNA. Here the sample spans roughly 27,000 clones, about 91% being singletons. V is TRBV6-2 or TRBV6-3 and J is TRBJ2-3; 8 bases fit TRBD1. Sequences were obtained from peripheral blood. The receptor was derived from a human donor with active COVID-19. The donor label of this sample is uncertain. The CDR3 spells CASSTRDRTPSTDTQYF. As DNA, the CDR3 is TGTGCCAGCAGTACCCGGGACAGGACCCCTAGCACAGATACGCAGTATTTT.